By share of the sample, the clone carrying this T cell receptor (beta chain) is medium-sized (0.01 to 0.1%). Because the CDR3's place on the DNA is in doubt, the DNA is left out and the CDR3 is given as listed by TCRdb. This specimen comes from a study of immune evolution from preneoplasia to lung adenocarcinoma. Sequenced by immunoSEQ multiplex PCR; TCRdb stores in-frame clones only, minus some. The sample lists over 30,000 clones, roughly 74% occurring once. The CDR3 comprises 14 residues, both ends counted. Germline V gene data show CDR1 as SGHAT and CDR2 as FQDESV (reference sequence). The chain has TRBV11-1 and TRBJ2-7; the D call TRBD1 from the table was never checked on the DNA. The TCR originated in a person between 60 and 70 years old with lung adenocarcinoma. Material: FFPE invasive lung adenocarcinoma tissue. CDR3 in amino acids: CASSFTGLMSVQYF.